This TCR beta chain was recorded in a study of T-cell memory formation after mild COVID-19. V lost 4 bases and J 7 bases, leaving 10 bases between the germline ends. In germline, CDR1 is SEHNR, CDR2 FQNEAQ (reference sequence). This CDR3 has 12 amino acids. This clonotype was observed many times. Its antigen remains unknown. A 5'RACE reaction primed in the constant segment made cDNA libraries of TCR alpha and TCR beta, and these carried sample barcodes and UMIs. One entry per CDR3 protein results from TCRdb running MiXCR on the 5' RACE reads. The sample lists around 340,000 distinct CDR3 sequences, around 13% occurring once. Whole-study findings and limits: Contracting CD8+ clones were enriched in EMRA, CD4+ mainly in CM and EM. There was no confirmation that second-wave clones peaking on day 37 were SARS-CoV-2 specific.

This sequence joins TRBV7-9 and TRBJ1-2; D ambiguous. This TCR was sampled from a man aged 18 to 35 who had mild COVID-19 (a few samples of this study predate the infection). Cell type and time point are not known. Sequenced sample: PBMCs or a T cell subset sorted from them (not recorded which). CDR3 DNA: TGTGCCAGCAGCTCCGAGAATGGTGGCTACACCTTC. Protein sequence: CASSSENGGYTF.